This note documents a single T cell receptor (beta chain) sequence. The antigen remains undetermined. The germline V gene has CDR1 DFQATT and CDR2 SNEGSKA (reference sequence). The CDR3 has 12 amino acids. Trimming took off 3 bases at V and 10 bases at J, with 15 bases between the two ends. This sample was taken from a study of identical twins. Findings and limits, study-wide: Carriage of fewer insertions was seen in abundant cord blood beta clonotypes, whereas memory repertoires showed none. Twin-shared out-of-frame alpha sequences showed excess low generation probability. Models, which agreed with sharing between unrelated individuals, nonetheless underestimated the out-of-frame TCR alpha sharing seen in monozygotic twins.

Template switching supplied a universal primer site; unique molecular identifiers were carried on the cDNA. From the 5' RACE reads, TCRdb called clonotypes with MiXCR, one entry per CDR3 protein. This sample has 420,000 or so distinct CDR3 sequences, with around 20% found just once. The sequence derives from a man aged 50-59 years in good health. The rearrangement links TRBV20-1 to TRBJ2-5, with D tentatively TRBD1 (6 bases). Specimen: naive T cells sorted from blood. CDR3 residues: CSARTPGANQYF. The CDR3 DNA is TGCAGTGCTAGGACCCCAGGGGCGAACCAGTACTTC.